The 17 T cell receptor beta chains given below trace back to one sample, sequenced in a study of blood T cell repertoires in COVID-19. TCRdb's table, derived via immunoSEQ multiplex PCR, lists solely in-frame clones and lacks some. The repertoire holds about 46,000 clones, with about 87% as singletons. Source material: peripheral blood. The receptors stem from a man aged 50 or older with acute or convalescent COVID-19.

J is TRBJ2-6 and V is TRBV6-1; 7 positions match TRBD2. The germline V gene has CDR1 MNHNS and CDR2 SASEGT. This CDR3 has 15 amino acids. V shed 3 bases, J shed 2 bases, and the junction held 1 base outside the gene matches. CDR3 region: CASSDGTTGANVLTF. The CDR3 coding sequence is TGTGCCAGCAGTGATGGGACTACTGGGGCCAACGTCCTGACTTTC.

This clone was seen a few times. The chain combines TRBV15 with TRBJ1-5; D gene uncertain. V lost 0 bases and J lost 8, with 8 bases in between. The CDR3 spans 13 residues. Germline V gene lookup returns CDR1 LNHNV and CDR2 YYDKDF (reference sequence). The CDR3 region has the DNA TGTGCCACCAGCAGAGATTCGATAGAGCCCCAGCATTTT. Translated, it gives CATSRDSIEPQHF.

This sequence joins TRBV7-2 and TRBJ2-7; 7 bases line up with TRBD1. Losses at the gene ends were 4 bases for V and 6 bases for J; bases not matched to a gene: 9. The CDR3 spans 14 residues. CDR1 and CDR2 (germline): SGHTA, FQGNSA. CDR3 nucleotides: TGTGCCAGCAGCTGGGCAGGGGGAAAAGGCGAGCAGTACTTC. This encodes CASSWAGGKGEQYF.

CDR3 bases: TGTGCCAGCAGCTTAACGGGAAATAGCGGGGGTATCAATGAGCAGTTCTTC. Protein: CASSLTGNSGGINEQFF. The chain uses TRBV7-3 and TRBJ2-1; 9 bases align to TRBD2. The CDR3 extends over 17 amino acids. Germline V gene lookup returns CDR1 SGHTA and CDR2 FQGTGA. Trimming cost V 0 bases and J 6 bases; bases outside gene matches: 9. Looking up the rest from reference TRBV7-3 and TRBJ2-1 gives the full variable domain: GAGVSQTPSNKVTEKGKYVELRCDPISGHTALYWYRQSLGQGPEFLIYFQGTGAADDSGLPNDRFFAVRPEGSVSTLKIQRTERGDSAVYLCASSLTGNSGGINEQFFGPGTRLTVL.

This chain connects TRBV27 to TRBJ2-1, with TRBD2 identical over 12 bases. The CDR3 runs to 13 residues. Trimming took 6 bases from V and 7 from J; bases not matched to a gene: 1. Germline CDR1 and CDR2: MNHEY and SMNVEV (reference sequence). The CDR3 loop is CASRTSGSNEQFF. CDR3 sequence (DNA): TGTGCCAGCAGGACTAGCGGGAGTAATGAGCAGTTCTTC.

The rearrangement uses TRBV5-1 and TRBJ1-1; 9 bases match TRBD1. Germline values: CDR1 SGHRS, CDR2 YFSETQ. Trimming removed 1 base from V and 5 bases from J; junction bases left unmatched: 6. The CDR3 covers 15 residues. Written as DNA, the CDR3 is TGCGCCAGCAGCTTGACAGGGGGCGGAGGAACTGAAGCTTTCTTT. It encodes CASSLTGGGGTEAFF.

DNA of the CDR3: TGCGCCAGCAGCCATCAGGGGCTGGGCACAGATACGCAGTATTTT. Amino acid sequence: CASSHQGLGTDTQYF. The chain combines TRBV5-1 with TRBJ2-3; D is possibly TRBD1 (6 bases). Trimming took 4 bases from V and 1 from J, leaving 13 bases between them. The CDR3 runs 15 residues. Looked up from germline, CDR1 is SGHRS and CDR2 is YFSETQ. The variable domain in full, with the rest retrieved from reference TRBV5-1 and TRBJ2-3, is KAGVTQTPRYLIKTRGQQVTLSCSPISGHRSVSWYQQTPGQGLQFLFEYFSETQRNKGNFPGRFSGRQFSNSRSEMNVSTLELGDSALYLCASSHQGLGTDTQYFGPGTRLTVL.

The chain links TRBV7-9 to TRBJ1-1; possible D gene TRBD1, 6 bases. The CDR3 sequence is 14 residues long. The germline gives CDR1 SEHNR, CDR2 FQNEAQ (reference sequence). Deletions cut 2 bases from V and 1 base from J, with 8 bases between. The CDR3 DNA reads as TGTGCCAGCAGCTTACTACAGGGGAACACTGAAGCTTTCTTT. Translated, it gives CASSLLQGNTEAFF.

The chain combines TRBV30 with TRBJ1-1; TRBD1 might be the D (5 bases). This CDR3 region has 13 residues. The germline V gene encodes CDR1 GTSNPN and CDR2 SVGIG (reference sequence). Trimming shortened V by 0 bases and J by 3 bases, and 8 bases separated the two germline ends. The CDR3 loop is CAWSVGGDTEAFF. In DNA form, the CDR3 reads TGTGCCTGGAGTGTAGGAGGGGACACTGAAGCTTTCTTT.

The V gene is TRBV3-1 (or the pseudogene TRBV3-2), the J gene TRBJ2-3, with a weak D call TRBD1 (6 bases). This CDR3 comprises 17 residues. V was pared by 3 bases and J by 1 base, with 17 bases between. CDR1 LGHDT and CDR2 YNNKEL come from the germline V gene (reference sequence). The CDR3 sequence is CASSHPQGLRGTDTQYF. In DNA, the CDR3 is TGTGCCAGCAGCCACCCTCAGGGGTTGCGTGGCACAGATACGCAGTATTTT.

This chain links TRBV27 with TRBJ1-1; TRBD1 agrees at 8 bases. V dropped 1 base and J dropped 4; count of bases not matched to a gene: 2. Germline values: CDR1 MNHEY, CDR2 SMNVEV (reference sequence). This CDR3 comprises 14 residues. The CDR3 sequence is CASSLYGQGTEAFF. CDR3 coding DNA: TGTGCCAGCAGTTTATACGGACAGGGCACTGAAGCTTTCTTT.

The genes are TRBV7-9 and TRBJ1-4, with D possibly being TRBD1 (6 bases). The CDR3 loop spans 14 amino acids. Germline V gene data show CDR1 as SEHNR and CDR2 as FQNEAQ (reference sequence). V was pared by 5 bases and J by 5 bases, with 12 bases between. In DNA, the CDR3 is TGTGCCAGCAGCGTACAGGGTATGAATGAAAAACTGTTTTTT. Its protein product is CASSVQGMNEKLFF.

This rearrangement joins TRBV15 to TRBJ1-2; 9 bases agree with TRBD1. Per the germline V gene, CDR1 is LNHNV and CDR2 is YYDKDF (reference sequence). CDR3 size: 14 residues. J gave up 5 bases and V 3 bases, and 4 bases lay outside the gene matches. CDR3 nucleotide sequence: TGTGCCACCAGCAGTGGGGACAGGGTGTATGGCTACACCTTC. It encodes CATSSGDRVYGYTF.

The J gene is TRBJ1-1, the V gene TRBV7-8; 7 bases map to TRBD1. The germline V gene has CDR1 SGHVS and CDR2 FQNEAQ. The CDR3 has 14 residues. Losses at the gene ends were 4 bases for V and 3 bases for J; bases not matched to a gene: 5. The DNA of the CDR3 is TGTGCCAGCAGCTCGACAGGGCAGTACACTGAAGCTTTCTTT. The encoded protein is CASSSTGQYTEAFF.

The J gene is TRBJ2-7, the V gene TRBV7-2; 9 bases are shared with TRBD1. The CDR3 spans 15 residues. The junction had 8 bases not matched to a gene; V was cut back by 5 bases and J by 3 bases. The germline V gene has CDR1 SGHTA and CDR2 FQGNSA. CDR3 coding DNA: TGTGCCAGCAGCCCACAGGGGGCCGGGCACTACGAGCAGTACTTC. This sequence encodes CASSPQGAGHYEQYF. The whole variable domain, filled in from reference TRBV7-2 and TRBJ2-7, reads GAGVSQSPSNKVTEKGKDVELRCDPISGHTALYWYRQSLGQGLEFLIYFQGNSAPDKSGLPSDRFSAERTGGSVSTLTIQRTQQEDSAVYLCASSPQGAGHYEQYFGPGTRLTVT.

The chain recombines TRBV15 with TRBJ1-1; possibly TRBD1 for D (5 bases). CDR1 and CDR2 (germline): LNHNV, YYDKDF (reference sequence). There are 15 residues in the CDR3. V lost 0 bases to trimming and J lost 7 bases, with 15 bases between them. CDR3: CATSRDMRQIDEAFF. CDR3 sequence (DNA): TGTGCCACCAGCAGAGATATGAGACAGATAGATGAAGCTTTCTTT.

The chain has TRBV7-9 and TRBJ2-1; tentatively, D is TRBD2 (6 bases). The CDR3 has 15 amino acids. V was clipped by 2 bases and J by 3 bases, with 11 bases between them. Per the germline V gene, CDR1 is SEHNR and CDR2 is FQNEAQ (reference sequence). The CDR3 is CASSLKGGSYNEQFF. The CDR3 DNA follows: TGTGCCAGCAGCTTAAAGGGAGGTAGCTACAATGAGCAGTTCTTC.